This T cell receptor beta chain was sequenced during a study of blood T cell repertoires in COVID-19. Method: immunoSEQ multiplex PCR; TCRdb's copy keeps in-frame clones and lacks some. This sample has under 250,000 clones; 88% occur once, and the top ten carry just under 6.5%. Trimming at V came to 2 bases and at J to 1 base, leaving 1 base not matched to a gene. Per the germline V gene, CDR1 is MNHEY and CDR2 is SVGEGT. The CDR3 runs to 14 residues. The source of this sequence is a young woman with COVID-19, enrolled during active disease. The sequenced sample was peripheral blood. The rearrangement uses TRBV6-2 or TRBV6-3 and TRBJ1-1, with TRBD1 matching 7 bases. CDR3 residues: CASSYQGGNTEAFF. Here the CDR3 DNA reads TGTGCCAGCAGTTACCAGGGGGGGAACACTGAAGCTTTCTTT.